The sequence of this TCR beta chain was determined in a study of blood T cells in healthy people across ages. Study-level points and caveats: Researchers report that TCR beta diversity correlated strongly with naive T cell percentage.

Together with a sample-barcoded 5' primer, a J-beta primer mix was included in a second PCR lasting about 6 to 11 cycles. Each single sample gave us at least 2.5 million CDR3-containing paired-end reads. TCRdb used MiXCR to reprocess the 5' RACE reads, holding one entry per CDR3 protein. The data show about 1,400,000 distinct CDR3 sequences, with approximately 38% seen just once and 7.9% held by the top ten. V shed 3 bases, J shed 9 bases, and the junction held 7 bases outside the gene matches. Germline-derived CDR1 and CDR2 are MNHNS and SASEGT. The CDR3 runs 14 residues. Per sample, no less than 6 micrograms of total RNA were extracted. This clonotype was found a few times. Its antigen is not known.

The sample consisted of blood. The sequence was obtained from a woman younger than 35 in good health. The chain uses TRBV6-1 and TRBJ2-3, with TRBD2 matching 9 bases. The CDR3: CASSEGTSRLTQYF. CDR3 coding DNA: TGTGCCAGCAGTGAGGGGACTAGCAGGCTCACGCAGTATTTT.